The 21 T cell receptor beta chains given below trace back to one sample, sequenced in a study of T cells after yellow fever vaccination. One entry per CDR3 protein, called by TCRdb with MiXCR from the 5' RACE reads. The top ten hold 24% of the sample, which has 50,000 to 65,000 distinct CDR3 sequences, 6.5% to 8.5% seen once. The sequencing used CD8+ T cells not binding an NS4B(214-222) dextramer, sorted from PBMCs, collected more than 40 days after the first yellow fever vaccination. These receptors were obtained from a man younger than 35 who received the YFV17D yellow fever vaccine.

This clonotype was seen more than once but under ten times. The CDR3 protein is CASREARNEQFF. CDR3 bases: TGTGCCAGCAGAGAAGCGCGGAATGAGCAGTTCTTC. The chain carries TRBV5-4 and TRBJ2-1; D remains unclear. V lost 5 bases and J lost 7, with 10 bases in between. Germline loops: CDR1 SGHNT, CDR2 YYREEE (reference sequence). There are 12 residues in the CDR3.

This clonotype was detected only a few times. The chain has TRBV4-2 and TRBJ2-3; D may be TRBD2 (5 bases). V gave up 4 bases and J gave up 3 bases, with 11 bases separating them. Germline CDR1 is LGHNA and CDR2 is YNFKEQ. The CDR3 has 14 residues. The CDR3 DNA follows: TGTGCCAGCAGCCCAACGTCGGGGACAGATACGCAGTATTTT. Translated: CASSPTSGTDTQYF.

This clonotype was detected many times. This sequence joins TRBV5-6 and TRBJ2-7, with 11 bases fitting TRBD2. Looked up from germline, CDR1 is SGHDT and CDR2 is YYEEEE. The CDR3 spans 16 residues. Trimming removed 0 bases from V and 0 bases from J; junction bases left unmatched: 2. The CDR3 reads CASSLASGGYSYEQYV. In DNA, the CDR3 is TGTGCCAGCAGCTTGGCTAGCGGGGGGTACTCCTACGAGCAGTACGTC.

The chain recombines TRBV29-1 with TRBJ2-2; a weak D match, TRBD1 (5 bases). Germline CDR1 SQVTM, CDR2 ANQGSEA. Between the trimmed V and J ends, which lost 2 bases and 0 bases, there was a span of 7 bases. CDR3 length: 14 residues. The CDR3 loop reads CSVERGTNTGELFF. Here the CDR3 DNA reads TGCAGCGTTGAAAGGGGTACGAACACCGGGGAGCTGTTTTTT.

This clonotype was recorded at least ten times. The chain recombines TRBV4-2 with TRBJ1-1; TRBD1 is a possible D gene (5 bases). Looked up from germline, CDR1 is LGHNA and CDR2 is YNFKEQ. Trimming removed 3 bases at V and 1 base at J, with 15 bases between. The CDR3 is 16 amino acids. Here the CDR3 DNA reads TGTGCCAGCAGCCATAGGGGACCACTGGGGAACACTGAAGCTTTCTTT. It is translated as CASSHRGPLGNTEAFF.

The table lists this clonotype with many counts. This rearrangement joins TRBV6-4 to TRBJ2-3; 8 bases agree with TRBD2. The CDR3 extends over 15 amino acids. J was trimmed by 1 base and V by 2 bases; bases with no gene match: 2. The germline V gene has CDR1 MRHNA and CDR2 SNTAGT. The chain's CDR3 is CASSDEAGGTDTQYF. The CDR3 DNA reads TGTGCCAGCAGTGACGAAGCGGGGGGCACAGATACGCAGTATTTT.

A note on this clonotype: The junction departs from the called germline gene at one end, perhaps through a read error. The J gene is TRBJ2-1, the V gene TRBV20-1, with 13 bases aligning to TRBD2. The CDR3 is 19 amino acids. CDR1 is DFQATT and CDR2 is SNEGSKA in the germline V gene (reference sequence). CDR3 sequence reads: CCASAEGLAGPSSYNEQFF. CDR3 sequence (DNA): TGCTGTGCTAGCGCCGAGGGACTAGCGGGGCCCAGCTCCTACAATGAGCAGTTCTTC.

This clonotype was observed a handful of times. The chain is built from TRBV4-3 and TRBJ1-4, with D tentatively TRBD1 (6 bases). Deletions cut 4 bases from V and 8 bases from J, with 23 bases between. Germline V CDR1 and CDR2: LGHNA, YSLEER. The CDR3 loop spans 17 amino acids. The CDR3 loop is CASSPEGGPRGSEKLFF. The CDR3 nucleotides are TGCGCCAGCAGCCCGGAGGGGGGGCCCAGGGGATCCGAAAAACTGTTTTTT.

For the CDR3, the DNA is TGTGCCAGCAGCTCCGGACTAGCTGCCGAGCAGTACTTC. As protein: CASSSGLAAEQYF. The chain links TRBV7-2 to TRBJ2-7; 8 positions agree with TRBD2. Looked up from germline, CDR1 is SGHTA and CDR2 is FQGNSA. V gave up 4 bases and J gave up 6 bases; unmatched junction bases: 5. The CDR3 contains 13 residues.

The chain is built from TRBV11-2 and TRBJ2-6; 8 nucleotides line up with TRBD1. With V trimmed by 9 bases and J by 4 bases, 5 bases remained unmatched. Germline CDR1 reads SGHAT; CDR2 reads FQNNGV. The CDR3 has 14 amino acids. The CDR3 loop reads CASFQGAGANVLTF. CDR3 DNA: TGTGCCAGTTTCCAGGGGGCAGGGGCCAACGTCCTGACTTTC.

Many counts were recorded for this clonotype. The gene calls are TRBV5-1 and TRBJ1-5; 7 positions match TRBD1. Trimming cost V 3 bases and J 3 bases; bases outside gene matches: 3. The germline CDR1 and CDR2 sequences are SGHRS and YFSETQ. The CDR3 runs to 14 residues. The CDR3 DNA is TGCGCCAGCAGCTCTGGACAGGACAATCAGCCCCAGCATTTT. Its translation is CASSSGQDNQPQHF.

On this clonotype: One junction end disagrees with the germline gene, perhaps due to a read error. The V call is TRBV19, the J call TRBJ2-6; D remains ambiguous. Looked up from germline, CDR1 is LNHDA and CDR2 is SQIVND (reference sequence). CDR3 length equals 14 residues. This CDR3 reads CASSVLSGVNVLTF. CDR3 nucleotide sequence: TGTGCCAGTAGTGTGCTCTCTGGGGTCAACGTCCTGACTTTC.

This clonotype was recorded at least ten times. The chain has TRBV12-3 or TRBV12-4 and TRBJ2-7, with 7 bases fitting TRBD2. With 3 bases clipped from V and 7 bases from J, the junction kept 12 bases outside the gene matches. The CDR3 runs 15 residues. The DNA of the CDR3 is TGTGCCAGCAGTTTTAAGAGCCTAGCGGTCTGGGAGCAGTACTTC. Amino acids: CASSFKSLAVWEQYF.

This clonotype occurred many times. The chain uses TRBV7-2 and TRBJ2-7, with 9 nucleotides matching TRBD1. V lost 5 bases and J lost 3; bases outside the gene matches: 5. The CDR3 sequence is 14 residues long. Germline V CDR1 and CDR2: SGHTA, FQGNSA. CDR3 sequence reads: CASSQTGGLYEQYV. As DNA, the CDR3 is TGTGCCAGCAGCCAAACAGGGGGCCTCTACGAGCAGTACGTC.

CDR3 bases: TGTGCCAGCAGCACCCCCGGGACTAGCGGGGGAGGTAGCACAGATACGCAGTATTTT. As protein: CASSTPGTSGGGSTDTQYF. The rearrangement uses TRBV7-2 and TRBJ2-3; TRBD2 aligns across 14 bases. The J segment lost 0 bases and the V segment lost 5 bases, leaving 10 bases of the junction unmatched. The V gene's germline CDR1 is SGHTA and CDR2 FQGNSA. The CDR3 loop spans 19 amino acids.

This clonotype was observed many times. The chain joins TRBV12-3 or TRBV12-4 to TRBJ1-5; maybe TRBD1 (5 bases). The V end lost 2 bases, the J end lost 0 bases, and 8 bases lay between the germline ends. The CDR3 has 15 amino acids. CDR3 in DNA: TGTGCCAGCAGTTTAAAGGGGAGTAGCAATCAGCCCCAGCATTTT. The encoded protein is CASSLKGSSNQPQHF.

This clonotype was picked up many times. The chain joins TRBV5-1 to TRBJ2-3, with 7 nucleotides matching TRBD1. The CDR3 runs to 13 residues. In germline, CDR1 is SGHRS, CDR2 YFSETQ. V shed 3 bases and J 6 bases; nucleotides not matched to a gene: 4. CDR3 region: CASSSTGLDTQYF. In DNA form, the CDR3 reads TGCGCCAGCAGCTCGACAGGGTTGGATACGCAGTATTTT.

By its share, this clonotype is medium-sized. The rearrangement links TRBV5-1 to TRBJ2-3; 8 bases are shared with TRBD2. Trimming cost V 4 bases and J 4 bases; bases outside gene matches: 11. In germline, CDR1 is SGHRS, CDR2 YFSETQ. This CDR3 spans 16 amino acids. CDR3 in amino acids: CASSPSIAGFPDTQYF. CDR3 nucleotide sequence: TGCGCCAGCAGCCCCAGTATAGCGGGGTTCCCAGATACGCAGTATTTT.

The sample holds many counts of this clonotype. The V gene is TRBV6-5, the J gene TRBJ2-7; 8 bases agree with TRBD2. The germline gives CDR1 MNHEY, CDR2 SVGAGI. This CDR3 has 14 residues. The junction had 6 bases not matched to a gene; V was cut back by 5 bases and J by 3 bases. The CDR3 is CASSTGGSDYEQYF. The CDR3 nucleotides are TGTGCCAGCAGTACGGGGGGGTCGGACTACGAGCAGTACTTC.

This clonotype was counted ten times or more. V gene TRBV5-1 combines with J gene TRBJ2-3; TRBD1 might be the D (5 bases). V was shortened by 0 bases and J by 4 bases, with 12 bases between the two germline ends. Germline V lookup: CDR1 SGHRS, CDR2 YFSETQ. The CDR3 is made up of 15 amino acids. Here the CDR3 reads CASSLEGQSADTQYF. The CDR3 bases are TGCGCCAGCAGCTTGGAGGGGCAAAGCGCAGATACGCAGTATTTT.

This clonotype was detected ten times or more. This chain uses TRBV5-1 with TRBJ2-1; 12 bases are a match to TRBD2. The CDR3 is 15 amino acids. Germline CDR1 is SGHRS and CDR2 is YFSETQ. After removal of 1 base from V and 7 bases from J, the junction contained 3 bases not matched to a gene. The CDR3 region has the DNA TGCGCCAGCAGCTTGCTAGCGGGGGGGACGAATGAGCAGTTCTTC. This sequence encodes CASSLLAGGTNEQFF.